Listed here are 6 T cell receptor beta chains from one sample, sequenced in a study of blood T cell repertoires in COVID-19. Here immunoSEQ multiplex PCR was the method, and the copy in TCRdb shows in-frame clones only, minus some. The sample has under 200,000 clones; around 82% are singletons. Specimen: PBMCs or T cells enriched from blood (not recorded which). Receptor source: a woman aged 60 to 75 with acute COVID-19.

The chain combines TRBV27 with TRBJ2-7; 7 bases fit TRBD2. The CDR3 runs to 15 residues. From germline, CDR1 is MNHEY and CDR2 SMNVEV (reference sequence). Trimming took 6 bases from V and 1 from J; bases not matched to a gene: 9. The DNA of the CDR3 is TGTGCCAGCAGCCGGGACTACCAGGGATCCTACGAGCAGTACTTC. Residues: CASSRDYQGSYEQYF.

The rearrangement joins TRBV29-1 to TRBJ2-2, with D hard to call. Germline assignment: CDR1 SQVTM and CDR2 ANQGSEA. The germline V and J ends were trimmed by 5 bases and 3 bases, with 13 bases remaining between them. CDR3 length: 14 amino acids. The CDR3 loop is CSVYFGVYTGELFF. The CDR3 DNA sequence: TGCAGCGTTTATTTTGGAGTGTACACCGGGGAGCTGTTTTTT.

The rearrangement links TRBV9 to TRBJ1-2, with a tentative D call TRBD1 (6 bases). The germline CDR1 and CDR2 sequences are SGDLS and YYNGEE. The CDR3 covers 15 residues. The ends were cut back, 1 base at V and 8 bases at J, with 18 bases in the middle. This CDR3 reads CASSVTFAGGEGYTF. The CDR3 DNA reads TGTGCCAGCAGCGTAACTTTTGCGGGGGGCGAGGGCTACACCTTC.

The chain joins TRBV12-5 to TRBJ1-4, with D possibly matching TRBD1 (5 bases). The V end lost 6 bases, the J end lost 7 bases, and 21 bases lay between the germline ends. The CDR3 sequence is 16 residues long. Germline V gives CDR1 LGHNT, CDR2 FRNRAP. CDR3 coding DNA: TGTGCTAGTGGGCACCTACAAAGGGGAGGAACTGAAAAACTGTTTTTT. Translated: CASGHLQRGGTEKLFF. Using reference TRBV12-5 and TRBJ1-4 for the parts outside the CDR3, the full variable domain is DARVTQTPRHKVTEMGQEVTMRCQPILGHNTVFWYRQTMMQGLELLAYFRNRAPLDDSGMPKDRFSAEMPDATLATLKIQPSEPRDSAVYFCASGHLQRGGTEKLFFGSGTQLSVL.

The chain recombines TRBV4-1 with TRBJ1-5; D is unresolved. The CDR3 consists of 15 residues. V lost 0 bases, J lost 4 bases, and 10 bases lay in between. The V gene's germline CDR1 is MGHRA and CDR2 YSYEKL. DNA for the CDR3: TGCGCCAGCAGCCAAGATTTGTTTAGAAATCAGCCCCAGCATTTT. Protein product: CASSQDLFRNQPQHF.

CDR3 sequence reads: CASSETGDQPQHF. Written as DNA, the CDR3 is TGTGCCAGCAGTGAGACGGGGGATCAGCCCCAGCATTTT. This rearrangement joins TRBV9 to TRBJ1-5; a possible D gene is TRBD1 (5 bases). The CDR3 is 13 amino acids. CDR1 and CDR2 from the germline V gene are SGDLS and YYNGEE. V was trimmed by 5 bases and J by 5 bases, leaving 11 bases between them.